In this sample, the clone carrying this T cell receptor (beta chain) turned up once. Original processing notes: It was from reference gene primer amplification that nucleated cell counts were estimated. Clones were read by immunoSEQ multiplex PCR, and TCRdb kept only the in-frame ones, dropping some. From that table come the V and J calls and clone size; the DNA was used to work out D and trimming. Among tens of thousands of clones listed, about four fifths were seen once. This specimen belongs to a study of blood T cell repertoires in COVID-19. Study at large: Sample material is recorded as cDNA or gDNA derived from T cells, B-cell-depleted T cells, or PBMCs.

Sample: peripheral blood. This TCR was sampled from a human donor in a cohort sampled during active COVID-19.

CDR3 DNA sequence: TGTGCCAGCAGTGAAGATGCTGGGGCGAACACTGAAGCTTTCTTT. Amino acids: CASSEDAGANTEAFF. V and J are TRBV2 and TRBJ1-1, with D maybe TRBD1 (5 bases). The CDR3 covers 15 residues. Germline-derived CDR1 and CDR2 are SNHLY and FYNNEI. V dropped 1 base and J dropped 1 base, with 10 bases sitting between them.